Listed here is a single TCR beta chain. Its antigen is not known. TCRdb analysed the RT-PCR reads with MiXCR anew, one entry per CDR3 protein. This table holds about 540,000 distinct CDR3 sequences, around 25% found once. CDR1 and CDR2 from the germline V gene are LGHDT and YNNKEL (reference sequence). This CDR3 contains 13 residues. The V gene lost 1 base and the J gene lost 10 bases, with 11 bases spanning the gap. This sample is part of a study of response to subunit inactivated influenza vaccine. Study outcomes and limitations: Authors proposed each seasonal influenza vaccination draws in few new T cells.

Another study also made use of these data, one on T cells expressing NK-cell markers. In that study: The cDNA for TCR beta came from 5'RACE template switching with UMIs. Among the eight sequenced donors, seven tested HCMV-seropositive and one tested seronegative. Several donors had dominant NKG2C+ clonotypes that comprised roughly 1.0-8% of their CD8+ T cells. The CD3+CD56-NKG2C+ fraction of a handful of donors was likewise dominated by these clonotypes.

V is TRBV3-1 and J is TRBJ1-5; the D is unclear. The specimen comprised CD4+ T cells sorted from PBMCs, sampled about 13 days after vaccination. This receptor was identified in a man in his fifties who received an inactivated influenza vaccine. This CDR3 is CASSQAPSPPQHF. CDR3 sequence (DNA): TGTGCCAGCAGCCAAGCCCCCAGCCCCCCCCAGCATTTT.